The clone carrying this TCR beta chain appeared a single time. This sample was included in a study of cytomegalovirus exposure and HLA in healthy donors. Background on the study: Tens of millions of unique TCRs from HLA-typed donors made up an early data release.

60 Vbeta and 13 Jbeta primers were used in PCR. Produced via immunoSEQ multiplex PCR; TCRdb's table is partial and in-frame only. The data hold under 150,000 clones, with about 80% observed a single time. Germline values: CDR1 SGHTA, CDR2 FQGTGA. The V segment lost 5 bases and the J segment 5 bases; nucleotides outside the gene matches: 10. The CDR3 runs 16 residues. The genes are TRBV7-3 and TRBJ2-2; 8 bases agree with TRBD1. The receptor comes from a man between 18 and 35 years old in good health and CMV-seronegative. Sample: PBMCs. The CDR3 DNA reads TGTGCCAGCAGCCGCCAACCCGGGACAGGAACCGGGGAGCTGTTTTTT. Protein sequence: CASSRQPGTGTGELFF.